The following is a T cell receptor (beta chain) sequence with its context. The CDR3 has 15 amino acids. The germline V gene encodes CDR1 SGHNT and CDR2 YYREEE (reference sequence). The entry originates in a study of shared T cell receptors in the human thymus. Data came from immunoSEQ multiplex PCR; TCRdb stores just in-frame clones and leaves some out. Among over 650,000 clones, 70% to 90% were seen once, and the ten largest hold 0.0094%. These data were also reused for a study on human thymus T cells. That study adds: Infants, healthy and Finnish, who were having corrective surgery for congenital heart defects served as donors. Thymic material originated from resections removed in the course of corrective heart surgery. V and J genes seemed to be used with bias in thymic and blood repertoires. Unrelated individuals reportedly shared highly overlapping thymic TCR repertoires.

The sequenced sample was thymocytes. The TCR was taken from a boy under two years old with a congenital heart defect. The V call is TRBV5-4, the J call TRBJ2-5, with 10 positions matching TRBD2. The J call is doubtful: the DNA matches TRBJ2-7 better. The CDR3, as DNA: TGTGCCAGCAGCTCCCTTTTAGCGGGAGGCTACGAGCAGTACTTC. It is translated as CASSSLLAGGYEQYF.